The entry that follows covers one T cell receptor (beta chain) sequence. The antigen remains unidentified. This sample is drawn from a study of radiotherapy plus CTLA-4 blockade in lung cancer. Study conclusions and caveats: Some TCR clones had been derived from tumors. These clones expanded in peripheral blood after radiotherapy plus ipilimumab.

Germline lookup yields CDR1 LNHDA and CDR2 SQIVND (reference sequence). CDR3 length equals 16 residues. Trimming took off 3 bases at V and 2 bases at J, with 16 bases between the two ends. Some clones are missing from TCRdb's copy, which holds only in-frame ones; the method was immunoSEQ multiplex PCR. The data contain about 80,000 clones, less than 85% of them singletons. This chain connects TRBV19 to TRBJ1-1, with D possibly matching TRBD1 (6 bases). The sample in question was peripheral blood, obtained from a patient treated with radiotherapy plus ipilimumab. The TCR originated in a human donor with non-small cell lung cancer who had stable disease on radiotherapy plus ipilimumab. For the CDR3, the DNA is TGTGCCAGTAGTATCTTTGGACAGCGATCAAACACTGAAGCTTTCTTT. Encoded protein: CASSIFGQRSNTEAFF.